Sequencing of this T cell receptor beta chain was carried out in a study of identical twins. Every donor was a healthy Caucasian. CDR1 DFQATT and CDR2 SNEGSKA come from the germline V gene (reference sequence). The CDR3 has 15 residues. Trimming at V came to 4 bases and at J to 1 base, leaving 7 bases not matched to a gene. Carrying unique molecular identifiers, the cDNA also gained a universal primer site through template switching. Using its own MiXCR run on the 5' RACE reads, TCRdb lists one record per CDR3 protein. The table records hundreds of thousands of distinct CDR3 sequences, over 5% of them present only once.

The sequenced sample consisted of naive T cells sorted from blood. This clonotype originated in a man between 18 and 29 years old in good health. V and J are TRBV20-1 and TRBJ2-7; the match to TRBD1 covers 10 bases. CDR3 residues: CSAKRGTGVSYEQYF. The CDR3 region has the DNA TGCAGTGCTAAGCGCGGGACAGGGGTTTCCTACGAGCAGTACTTC.